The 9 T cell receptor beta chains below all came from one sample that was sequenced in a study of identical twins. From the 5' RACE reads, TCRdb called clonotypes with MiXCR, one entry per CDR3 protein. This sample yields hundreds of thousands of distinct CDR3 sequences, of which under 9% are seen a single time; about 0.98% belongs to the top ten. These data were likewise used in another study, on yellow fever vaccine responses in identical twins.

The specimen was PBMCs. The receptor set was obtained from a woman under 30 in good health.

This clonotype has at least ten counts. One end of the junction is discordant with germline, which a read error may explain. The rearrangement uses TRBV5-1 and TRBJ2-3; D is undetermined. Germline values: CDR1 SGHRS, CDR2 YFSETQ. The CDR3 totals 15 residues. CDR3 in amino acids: CASSLDGISTDTQYF. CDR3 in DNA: TGTGCCAGCAGCTTAGACGGCATTAGCACAGATACGCAGTATTTT.

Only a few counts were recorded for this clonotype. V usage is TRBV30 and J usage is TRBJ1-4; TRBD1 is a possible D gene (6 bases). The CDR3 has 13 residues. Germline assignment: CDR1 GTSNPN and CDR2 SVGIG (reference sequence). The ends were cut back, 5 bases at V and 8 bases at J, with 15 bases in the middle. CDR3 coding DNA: TGTGCCTGGCACGCGGGGGCAAGGGAAAAACTGTTTTTT. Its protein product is CAWHAGAREKLFF.

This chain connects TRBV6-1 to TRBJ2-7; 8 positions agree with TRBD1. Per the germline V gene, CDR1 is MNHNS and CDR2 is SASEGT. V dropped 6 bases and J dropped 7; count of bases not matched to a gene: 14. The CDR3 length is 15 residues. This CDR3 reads CASSAGRGPTIEQYF. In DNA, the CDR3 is TGTGCCAGCAGCGCCGGCAGGGGGCCTACTATTGAGCAGTACTTC.

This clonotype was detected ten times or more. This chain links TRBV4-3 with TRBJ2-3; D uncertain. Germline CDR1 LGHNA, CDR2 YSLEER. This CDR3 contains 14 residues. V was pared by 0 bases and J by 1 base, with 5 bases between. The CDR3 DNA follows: TGCGCCAGCAGCCAAGATCAGGGCACAGATACGCAGTATTTT. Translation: CASSQDQGTDTQYF.

In nucleotides, the CDR3 is TGCGCCAGCAGCTCAACCTCACAGGGGTCCTACAATGAGCAGTTCTTC. Amino acids: CASSSTSQGSYNEQFF. The chain recombines TRBV5-1 with TRBJ2-1; TRBD1 aligns across 7 bases. Germline lookup yields CDR1 SGHRS and CDR2 YFSETQ. Germline trimming cut 3 bases from V and 1 base from J; bases unmatched to any gene: 7. This CDR3 is 16 amino acids long.

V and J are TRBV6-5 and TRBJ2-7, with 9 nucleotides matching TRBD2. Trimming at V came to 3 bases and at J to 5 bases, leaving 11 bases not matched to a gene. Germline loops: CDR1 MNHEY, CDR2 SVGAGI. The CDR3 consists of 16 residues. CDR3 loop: CASSYSGGIAGDEQYF. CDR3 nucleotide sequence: TGTGCCAGCAGTTATTCGGGGGGTATAGCGGGAGACGAGCAGTACTTC.

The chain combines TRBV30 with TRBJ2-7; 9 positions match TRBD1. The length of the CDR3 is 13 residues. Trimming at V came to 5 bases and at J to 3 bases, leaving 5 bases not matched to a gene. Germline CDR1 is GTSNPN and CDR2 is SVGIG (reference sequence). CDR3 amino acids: CAWGGTGNYEQYF. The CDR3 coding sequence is TGTGCCTGGGGGGGGACAGGGAACTACGAGCAGTACTTC.

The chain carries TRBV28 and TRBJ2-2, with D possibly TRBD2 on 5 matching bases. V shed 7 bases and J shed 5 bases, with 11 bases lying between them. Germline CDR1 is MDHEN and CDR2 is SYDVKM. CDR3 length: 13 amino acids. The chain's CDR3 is CASISGPTGELFF. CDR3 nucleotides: TGTGCCAGCATCAGCGGACCGACCGGGGAGCTGTTTTTT.

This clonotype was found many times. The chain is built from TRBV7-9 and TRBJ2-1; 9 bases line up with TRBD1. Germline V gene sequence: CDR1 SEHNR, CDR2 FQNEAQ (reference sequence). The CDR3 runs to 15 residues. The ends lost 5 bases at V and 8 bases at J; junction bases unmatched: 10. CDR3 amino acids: CASSPRDRVVDEQFF. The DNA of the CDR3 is TGTGCCAGCAGCCCTAGGGACAGGGTGGTGGATGAGCAGTTCTTC.